This TCR beta chain was recovered during a study of breast tumors, draining lymph nodes, adjacent tissues. Germline V gene data show CDR1 as MGHRA and CDR2 as YSYEKL. Germline trimming cut 3 bases from V and 1 base from J; bases unmatched to any gene: 9. The CDR3 loop spans 16 amino acids. The study, taken as a whole, reports: Findings are consistent with lymph node origin and intratumoral expansion of most tumor T cells. Tumor T cell lymph node origin was a supported hypothesis, not proven. Tumor repertoires ranked between lymph nodes and nontumor tissue in diversity, with V and J gene preferences.

TCRdb reanalysed the multiplex PCR reads using MiXCR and keeps one entry per CDR3 protein. This repertoire shows 270,000 or so distinct CDR3 sequences, 30% to 35% found once; its top ten account for under 1.2%. Breast cancer patients provided tissue from their axillary draining lymph nodes. This clonotype was seen at least ten times. The antigen is not known. The origin of this receptor is a female donor with breast cancer. Some clones in this sample may be carry-over from other donors' samples. This sequence joins TRBV4-1 and TRBJ2-7; 7 bases line up with TRBD1. Specimen: axillary lymph node tissue. The CDR3 here is CASSHRRETGSYEQYF. The CDR3 nucleotides are TGCGCCAGCAGCCACCGGCGCGAGACAGGGTCCTACGAGCAGTACTTC.